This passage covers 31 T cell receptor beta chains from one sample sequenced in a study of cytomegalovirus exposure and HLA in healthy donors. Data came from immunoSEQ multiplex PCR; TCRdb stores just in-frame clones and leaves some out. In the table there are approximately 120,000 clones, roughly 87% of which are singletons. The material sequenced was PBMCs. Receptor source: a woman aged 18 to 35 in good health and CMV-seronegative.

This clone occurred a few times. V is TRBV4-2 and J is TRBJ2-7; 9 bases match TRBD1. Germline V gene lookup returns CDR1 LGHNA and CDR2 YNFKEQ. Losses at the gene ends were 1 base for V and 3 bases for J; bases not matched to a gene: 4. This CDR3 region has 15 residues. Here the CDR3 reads CASSQGGQGSYEQYF. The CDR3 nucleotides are TGTGCCAGCAGCCAAGGGGGACAGGGTAGCTACGAGCAGTACTTC.

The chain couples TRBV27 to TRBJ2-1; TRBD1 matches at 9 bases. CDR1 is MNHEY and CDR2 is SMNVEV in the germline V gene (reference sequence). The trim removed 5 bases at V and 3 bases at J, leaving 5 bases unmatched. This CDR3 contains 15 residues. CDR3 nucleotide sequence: TGTGCCAGCAGTGCGGACAGGGGTGACTACAATGAGCAGTTCTTC. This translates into CASSADRGDYNEQFF.

CDR3: CASSPGQGRSGYTF. DNA of the CDR3: TGTGCCAGCTCTCCCGGACAGGGAAGGAGCGGCTACACCTTC. J is TRBJ1-2 and V is TRBV18; 8 bases are a match to TRBD1. V shed 6 bases, J shed 8 bases, and the junction held 11 bases outside the gene matches. Germline loops: CDR1 KGHSH, CDR2 LQKENI. This CDR3 is 14 amino acids long. Based on the CDR3 plus reference TRBV18 and TRBJ1-2, the full variable domain is NAGVMQNPRHLVRRRGQEARLRCSPMKGHSHVYWYRQLPEEGLKFMVYLQKENIIDESGMPKERFSAEFPKEGPSILRIQQVVRGDSAAYFCASSPGQGRSGYTFGSGTRLTVV.

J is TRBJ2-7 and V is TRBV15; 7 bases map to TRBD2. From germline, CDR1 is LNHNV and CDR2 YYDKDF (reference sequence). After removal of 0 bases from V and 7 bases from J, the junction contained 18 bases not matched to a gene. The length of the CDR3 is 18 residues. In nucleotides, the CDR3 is TGTGCCACCAGCAGAGATCTCGCTAGCGGTCCTAAATCGGGAGAGCAGTACTTC. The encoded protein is CATSRDLASGPKSGEQYF.

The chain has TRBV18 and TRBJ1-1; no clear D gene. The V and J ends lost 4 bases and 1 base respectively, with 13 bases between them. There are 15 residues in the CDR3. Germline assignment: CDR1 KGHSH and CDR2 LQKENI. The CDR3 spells CASSRESHRNTEAFF. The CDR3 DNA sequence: TGTGCCAGCTCACGCGAGTCCCATAGGAACACTGAAGCTTTCTTT.

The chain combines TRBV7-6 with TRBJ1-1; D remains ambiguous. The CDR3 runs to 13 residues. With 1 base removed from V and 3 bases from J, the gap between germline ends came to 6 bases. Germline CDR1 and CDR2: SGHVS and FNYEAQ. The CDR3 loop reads CASSLGPYTEAFF. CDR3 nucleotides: TGTGCCAGCAGCTTAGGTCCGTACACTGAAGCTTTCTTT.

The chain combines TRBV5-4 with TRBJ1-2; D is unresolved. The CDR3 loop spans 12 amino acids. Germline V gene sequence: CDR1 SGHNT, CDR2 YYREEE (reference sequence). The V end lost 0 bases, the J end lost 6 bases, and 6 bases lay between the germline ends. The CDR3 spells CASSLDGNGYTF. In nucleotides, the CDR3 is TGTGCCAGCAGCTTGGACGGGAATGGCTACACCTTC. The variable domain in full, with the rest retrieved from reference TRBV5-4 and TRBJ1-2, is ETGVTQSPTHLIKTRGQQVTLRCSSQSGHNTVSWYQQALGQGPQFIFQYYREEENGRGNFPPRFSGLQFPNYSSELNVNALELDDSALYLCASSLDGNGYTFGSGTRLTVV.

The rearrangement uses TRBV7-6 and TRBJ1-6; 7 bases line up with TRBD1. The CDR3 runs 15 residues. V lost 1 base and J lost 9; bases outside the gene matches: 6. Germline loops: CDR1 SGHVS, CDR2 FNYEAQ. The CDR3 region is CASSLGDSQASPLHF. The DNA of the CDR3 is TGTGCCAGCAGCTTAGGGGACAGCCAAGCTTCACCCCTCCACTTT. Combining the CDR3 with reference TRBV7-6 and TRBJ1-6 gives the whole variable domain GAGVSQSPRYKVTKRGQDVALRCDPISGHVSLYWYRQALGQGPEFLTYFNYEAQQDKSGLPNDRFSAERPEGSISTLTIQRTEQRDSAMYRCASSLGDSQASPLHFGNGTRLTVT.

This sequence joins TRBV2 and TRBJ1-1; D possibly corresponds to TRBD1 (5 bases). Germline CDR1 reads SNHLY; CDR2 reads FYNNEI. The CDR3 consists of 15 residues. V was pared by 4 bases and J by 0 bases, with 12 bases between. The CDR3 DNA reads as TGTGCCAGCAGTGTCCAGGGAATAGTGAACACTGAAGCTTTCTTT. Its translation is CASSVQGIVNTEAFF.

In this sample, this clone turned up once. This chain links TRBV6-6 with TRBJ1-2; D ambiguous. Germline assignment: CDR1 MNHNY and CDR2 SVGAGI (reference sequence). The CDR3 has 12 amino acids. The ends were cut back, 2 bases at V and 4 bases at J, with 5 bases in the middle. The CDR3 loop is CASSYTSYGYTF. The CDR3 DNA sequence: TGTGCCAGCAGTTACACTAGCTATGGCTACACCTTC.

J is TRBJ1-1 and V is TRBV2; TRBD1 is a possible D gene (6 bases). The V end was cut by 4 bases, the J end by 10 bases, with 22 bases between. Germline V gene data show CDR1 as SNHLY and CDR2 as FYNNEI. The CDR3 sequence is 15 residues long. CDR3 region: CASSVLGQSFDGAFF. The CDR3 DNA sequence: TGTGCCAGCAGTGTACTAGGACAGTCCTTTGATGGAGCTTTCTTT.

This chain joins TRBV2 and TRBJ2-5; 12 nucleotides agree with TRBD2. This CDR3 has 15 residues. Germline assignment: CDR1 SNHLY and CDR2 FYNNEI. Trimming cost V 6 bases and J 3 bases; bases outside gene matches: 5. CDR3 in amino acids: CASRASGGAEETQYF. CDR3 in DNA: TGTGCCAGCAGGGCTAGCGGGGGGGCCGAAGAGACCCAGTACTTC.

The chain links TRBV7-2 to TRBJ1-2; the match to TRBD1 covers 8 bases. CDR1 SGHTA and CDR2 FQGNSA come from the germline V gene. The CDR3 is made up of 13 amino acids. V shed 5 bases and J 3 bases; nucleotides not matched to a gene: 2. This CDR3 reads CASSRQGHYGYTF. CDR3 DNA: TGTGCCAGCAGCCGACAGGGGCACTATGGCTACACCTTC.

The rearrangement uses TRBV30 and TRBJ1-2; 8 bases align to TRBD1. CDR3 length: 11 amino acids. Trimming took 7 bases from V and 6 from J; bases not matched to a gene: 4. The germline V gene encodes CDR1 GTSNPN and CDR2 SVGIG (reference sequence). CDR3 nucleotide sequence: TGTGCCTCGGACAGGGTACATGGCTACACCTTC. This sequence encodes CASDRVHGYTF.

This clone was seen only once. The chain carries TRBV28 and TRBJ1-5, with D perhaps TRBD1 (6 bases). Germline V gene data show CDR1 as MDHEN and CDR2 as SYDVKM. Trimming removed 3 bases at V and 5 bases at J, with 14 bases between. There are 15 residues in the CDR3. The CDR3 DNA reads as TGTGCCAGCAGTTTCTTCCAAGGGGGGGATCAGCCCCAGCATTTT. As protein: CASSFFQGGDQPQHF. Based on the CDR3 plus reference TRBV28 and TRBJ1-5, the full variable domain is DVKVTQSSRYLVKRTGEKVFLECVQDMDHENMFWYRQDPGLGLRLIYFSYDVKMKEKGDIPEGYSVSREKKERFSLILESASTNQTSMYLCASSFFQGGDQPQHFGDGTRLSIL.

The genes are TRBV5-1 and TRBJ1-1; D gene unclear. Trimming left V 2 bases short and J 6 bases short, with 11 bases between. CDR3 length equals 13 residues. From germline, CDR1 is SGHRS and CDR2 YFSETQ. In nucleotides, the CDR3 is TGCGCCAGCAGCTTACTAATTAAGTCTGAAGCTTTCTTT. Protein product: CASSLLIKSEAFF.

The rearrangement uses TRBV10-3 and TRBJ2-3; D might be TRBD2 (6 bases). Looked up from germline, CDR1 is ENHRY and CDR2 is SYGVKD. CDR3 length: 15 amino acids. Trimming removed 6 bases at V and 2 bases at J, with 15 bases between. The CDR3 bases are TGTGCCATCAGAGACGGTAGCGGAAACACAGATACGCAGTATTTT. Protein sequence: CAIRDGSGNTDTQYF.

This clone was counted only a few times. CDR3 loop: CASSPGQNNLGAFF. Written as DNA, the CDR3 is TGTGCCAGCAGCCCGGGACAGAACAATTTGGGAGCTTTCTTT. The V and J genes are TRBV25-1 and TRBJ1-1, with TRBD1 identical over 7 bases. The CDR3 length is 14 residues. V lost 6 bases, J lost 10 bases, and 14 bases stayed unmatched. Germline lookup yields CDR1 MGHDK and CDR2 SYGVNS.

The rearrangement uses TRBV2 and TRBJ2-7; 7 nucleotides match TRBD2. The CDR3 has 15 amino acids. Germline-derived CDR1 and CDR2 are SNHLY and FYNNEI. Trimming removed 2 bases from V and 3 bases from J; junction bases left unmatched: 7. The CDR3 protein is CASSESSSGLYEQYV. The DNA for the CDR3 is TGTGCCAGCAGTGAATCGAGTAGCGGGCTCTACGAGCAGTACGTC.

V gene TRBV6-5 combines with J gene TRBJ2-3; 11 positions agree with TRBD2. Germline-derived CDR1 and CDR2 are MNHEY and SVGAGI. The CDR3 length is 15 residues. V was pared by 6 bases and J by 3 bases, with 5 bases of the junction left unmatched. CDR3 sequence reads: CASRALAGGTDTQYF. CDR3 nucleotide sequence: TGTGCCAGCAGGGCTCTAGCGGGGGGTACAGATACGCAGTATTTT.

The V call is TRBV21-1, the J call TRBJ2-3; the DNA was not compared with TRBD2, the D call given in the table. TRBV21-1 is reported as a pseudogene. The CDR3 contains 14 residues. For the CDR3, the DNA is TGTGCCAGCAGCATTTGGGGGGGTACAGATACGCAGTATTTT. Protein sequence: CASSIWGGTDTQYF.

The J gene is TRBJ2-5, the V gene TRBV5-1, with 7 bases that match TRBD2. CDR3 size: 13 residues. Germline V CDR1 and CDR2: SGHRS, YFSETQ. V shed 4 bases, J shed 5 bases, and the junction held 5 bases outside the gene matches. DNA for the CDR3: TGCGCCAGCAGCCCGAGGGGAGGGGAGACCCAGTACTTC. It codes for CASSPRGGETQYF.

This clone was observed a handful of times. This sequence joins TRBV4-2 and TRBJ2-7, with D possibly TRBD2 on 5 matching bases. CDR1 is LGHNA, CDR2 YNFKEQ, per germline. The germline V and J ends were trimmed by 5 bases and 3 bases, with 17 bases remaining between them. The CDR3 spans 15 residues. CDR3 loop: CASSVTTEAVYEQYF. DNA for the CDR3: TGTGCCAGCAGCGTAACCACGGAAGCGGTCTACGAGCAGTACTTC.

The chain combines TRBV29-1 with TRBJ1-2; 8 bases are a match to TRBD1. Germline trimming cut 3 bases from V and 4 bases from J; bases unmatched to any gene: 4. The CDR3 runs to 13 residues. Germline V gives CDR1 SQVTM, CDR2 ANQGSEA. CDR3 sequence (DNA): TGCAGCGTTGACCGCAGGGGGCTCTATGGCTACACCTTC. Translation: CSVDRRGLYGYTF.

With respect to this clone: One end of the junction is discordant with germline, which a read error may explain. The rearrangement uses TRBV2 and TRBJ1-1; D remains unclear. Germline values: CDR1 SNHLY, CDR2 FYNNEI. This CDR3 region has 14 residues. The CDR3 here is CASREENSNTEAFF. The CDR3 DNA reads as TGTGCCAGCAGGGAAGAGAACTCGAACACTGAAGCTTTCTTT.

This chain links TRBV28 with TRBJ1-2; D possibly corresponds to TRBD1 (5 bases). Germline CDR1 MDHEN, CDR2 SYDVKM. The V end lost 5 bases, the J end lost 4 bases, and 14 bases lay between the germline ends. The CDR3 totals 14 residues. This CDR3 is CASSPWTPSYGYTF. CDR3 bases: TGTGCCAGCAGTCCCTGGACACCTTCCTATGGCTACACCTTC.

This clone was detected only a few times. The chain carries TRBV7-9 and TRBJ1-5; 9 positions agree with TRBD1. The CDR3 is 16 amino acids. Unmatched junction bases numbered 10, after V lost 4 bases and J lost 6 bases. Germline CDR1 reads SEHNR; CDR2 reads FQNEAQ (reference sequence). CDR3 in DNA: TGTGCCAGCAGCTCCGGTGCCGGGACAGGGATTCAGCCCCAGCATTTT. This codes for CASSSGAGTGIQPQHF.

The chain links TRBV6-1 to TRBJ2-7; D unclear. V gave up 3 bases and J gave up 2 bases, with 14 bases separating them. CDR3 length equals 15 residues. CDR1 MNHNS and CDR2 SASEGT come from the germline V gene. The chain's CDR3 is CASSESPETTYEQYV. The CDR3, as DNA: TGTGCCAGCAGTGAGTCCCCCGAGACAACCTACGAGCAGTACGTC.

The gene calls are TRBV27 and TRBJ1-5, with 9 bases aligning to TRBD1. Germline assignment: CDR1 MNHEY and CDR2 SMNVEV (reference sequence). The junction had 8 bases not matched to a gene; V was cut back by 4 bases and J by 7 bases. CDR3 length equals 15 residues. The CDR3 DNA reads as TGTGCCAGCAGTTACACAGGGGGCAGGGTCCAGCCCCAGCATTTT. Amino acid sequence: CASSYTGGRVQPQHF.

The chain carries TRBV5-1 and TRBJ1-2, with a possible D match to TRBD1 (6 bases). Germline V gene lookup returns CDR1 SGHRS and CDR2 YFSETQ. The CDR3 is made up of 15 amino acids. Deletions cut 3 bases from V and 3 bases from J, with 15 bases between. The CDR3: CASSSIPGQHYGYTF. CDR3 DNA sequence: TGCGCCAGCAGCTCCATCCCGGGACAACACTATGGCTACACCTTC.

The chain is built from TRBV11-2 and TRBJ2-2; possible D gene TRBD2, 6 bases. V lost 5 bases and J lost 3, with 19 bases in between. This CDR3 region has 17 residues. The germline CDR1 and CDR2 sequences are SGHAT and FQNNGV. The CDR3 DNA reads TGTGCCAGCAGCCCGGGAGCGTGGGAGAGAGACACCGGGGAGCTGTTTTTT. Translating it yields CASSPGAWERDTGELFF.